The T cell receptor (beta chain) described here comes from a study of blood T cell repertoires in COVID-19. Overall study: T cells, B-cell-depleted T cells, or PBMCs supplied cDNA or gDNA.

V lost 3 bases, J lost 3 bases, and 7 bases lay in between. Germline values: CDR1 SGDLS, CDR2 YYNGEE. The CDR3 covers 13 residues. Original processing notes: Reference gene primer amplification in the assay estimated nucleated cell counts. Clones were sequenced by immunoSEQ multiplex PCR, and TCRdb holds only the in-frame ones, with some missing. The V and J calls and clone size come from that table; D and trimming were worked out from the DNA. The data show 150,000 to 200,000 clones, with 80% seen just once and around 6.1% held by the top ten. The origin of this receptor is a man between 40 and 49 years old who had recovered from COVID-19. Sequenced: PBMCs or T cells enriched from blood (not recorded which). The V gene is TRBV9, the J gene TRBJ1-3; no clear D gene. The CDR3: CASSERFGNTIYF. The CDR3 DNA sequence: TGTGCCAGCAGCGAGCGGTTTGGAAACACCATATATTTT.